Listed below are T cell receptor beta chains from one sample, sequenced in a study of T cell responses to AZD1222 COVID-19 vaccine. Produced via immunoSEQ multiplex PCR; TCRdb's table is partial and in-frame only. The table has about 120,000 clones, over 80% seen once. The specimen comprised peripheral blood, sampled on day 0 of AZD1222 vaccination. All receptors come from an adult in good health. Each CDR3 is given with its conserved first and last residue.

J gene: TRBJ1-1; V gene: TRBV7-9; CDR3 protein: CASSPDSEAFF
J gene: TRBJ2-5; V gene: TRBV12-3/TRBV12-4; CDR3 protein: CASGPGTEETQYF
J gene: TRBJ2-7; V gene: TRBV7-9; CDR3 protein: CASSGQGAYEQYF
J gene: TRBJ1-1; V gene: TRBV29-1; CDR3 protein: CSVVGRVSTGTEAFF
J gene: TRBJ2-7; V gene: TRBV19; CDR3 protein: CASSTPGRFHEQYF
J gene: TRBJ2-1; V gene: TRBV27; CDR3 protein: CASTLAGNYNEQFF
J gene: TRBJ2-5; V gene: TRBV11-3; CDR3 protein: CASSSGTAETQYF
J gene: TRBJ1-2; V gene: TRBV6-2/TRBV6-3; CDR3 protein: CASSYSLVARDGYTF
J gene: TRBJ1-1; V gene: TRBV5-1; CDR3 protein: CASSPGQGYTEAFF
J gene: TRBJ2-7; V gene: TRBV9; CDR3 protein: CASSVLPGTSYEQYF
J gene: TRBJ1-1; V gene: TRBV6-5; CDR3 protein: CASSQAENTEAFF
J gene: TRBJ1-2; V gene: TRBV4-3; CDR3 protein: CASSQDSGGADGYTF
J gene: TRBJ1-1; V gene: TRBV6-2/TRBV6-3; CDR3 protein: CASSYERGQLNTEAFF
J gene: TRBJ2-7; V gene: TRBV6-5; CDR3 protein: CASSLKTGAYYEQYF
J gene: TRBJ1-3; V gene: TRBV18; CDR3 protein: CATQAAGLNTIYF
J gene: TRBJ2-7; V gene: TRBV28; CDR3 protein: CASSLFPDRTYEQYF
J gene: TRBJ2-7; V gene: TRBV5-1; CDR3 protein: CASSLDRAGEQYF
J gene: TRBJ1-1; V gene: TRBV6-5; CDR3 protein: CASSYSRARQGTEAFF
J gene: TRBJ1-5; V gene: TRBV6-1; CDR3 protein: CASSDSGSSNQPQHF
J gene: TRBJ1-1; V gene: TRBV4-3; CDR3 protein: CASSQGSGNTEAFF
J gene: TRBJ2-1; V gene: TRBV7-9; CDR3 protein: CASSFSGLGSYNEQFF
J gene: TRBJ1-6; V gene: TRBV19; CDR3 protein: CASSTTPGKTGSPLHF
J gene: TRBJ1-1; V gene: TRBV19; CDR3 protein: CASKTGAAEAFF
J gene: TRBJ2-2; V gene: TRBV5-1; CDR3 protein: CASSFGLAGGTGELFF
J gene: TRBJ1-1; V gene: TRBV11-2; CDR3 protein: CASSPEAGFTEAFF
J gene: TRBJ2-3; V gene: TRBV2; CDR3 protein: CASSEPSRQGLADTQYF
J gene: TRBJ1-4; V gene: TRBV5-1; CDR3 protein: CASSGDTNEKLFF
J gene: TRBJ1-2; V gene: TRBV28; CDR3 protein: CASSLSGPPYGYTF